Listed below are T cell receptor beta chains from one sample, sequenced in a study of T cell responses to AZD1222 COVID-19 vaccine. Clones were read by immunoSEQ multiplex PCR, and TCRdb kept only the in-frame ones, dropping some. The table includes around 89,000 clones, roughly 93% detected once. The source material was peripheral blood, sampled on day 0 of AZD1222 vaccination. The receptors were gathered from an adult in good health. Both conserved end residues are part of each CDR3. D genes are given only for firm matches. Size is stated for part of the rows, as once, few or many counts, or as a class when the clone is expanded.

d_call: TRBD2; j_call: TRBJ2-7; v_call: TRBV6-5; clone_size: .; cdr3_aa: CAASGGQLYEQYF; cdr3_nt: TGTGCCGCCAGCGGGGGGCAACTCTACGAGCAGTACTTC
d_call: .; j_call: TRBJ2-3; v_call: TRBV14; clone_size: .; cdr3_aa: CASSQELRDTQYF; cdr3_nt: TGTGCCAGCAGCCAAGAATTGAGAGATACGCAGTATTTT
d_call: .; j_call: TRBJ2-3; v_call: TRBV19; clone_size: once; cdr3_aa: CASSNAPLGEHTQYF; cdr3_nt: TGTGCCAGTTCCAACGCGCCGCTGGGAGAGCATACGCAGTATTTT
d_call: .; j_call: TRBJ2-5; v_call: TRBV5-1; clone_size: .; cdr3_aa: CASSLGGYQETQYF; cdr3_nt: TGCGCCAGCAGCTTGGGAGGGTACCAAGAGACCCAGTACTTC
d_call: .; j_call: TRBJ2-1; v_call: TRBV9; clone_size: .; cdr3_aa: CASSARGAPGYNEQFF; cdr3_nt: TGTGCCAGCAGCGCCCGGGGTGCGCCGGGATACAATGAGCAGTTCTTC
d_call: .; j_call: TRBJ2-7; v_call: TRBV11-1; clone_size: .; cdr3_aa: CASSARVVSTGEQYF; cdr3_nt: TGTGCCAGCAGCGCCAGAGTCGTCTCTACTGGCGAGCAGTACTTC
d_call: .; j_call: TRBJ1-3; v_call: TRBV7-9; clone_size: .; cdr3_aa: CASSSKDQGNTIYF; cdr3_nt: TGTGCCAGCAGCTCCAAGGACCAGGGAAACACCATATATTTT
d_call: .; j_call: TRBJ1-2; v_call: TRBV5-4; clone_size: .; cdr3_aa: CASSSGGDLNYGYTF; cdr3_nt: TGTGCCAGCAGCTCGGGGGGGGACCTTAACTATGGCTACACCTTC
d_call: .; j_call: TRBJ1-2; v_call: TRBV6-5; clone_size: many; cdr3_aa: CASTHGVDGYTF; cdr3_nt: TGTGCCAGCACCCATGGGGTCGATGGCTACACCTTC
d_call: .; j_call: TRBJ1-5; v_call: TRBV4-3; clone_size: .; cdr3_aa: CASSPGTGNGPQHF; cdr3_nt: TGCGCCAGCAGCCCCGGGACGGGGAACGGGCCCCAGCATTTT
d_call: .; j_call: TRBJ2-2; v_call: TRBV19; clone_size: .; cdr3_aa: CASTPNTGELFF; cdr3_nt: TGTGCCAGCACCCCCAACACCGGGGAGCTGTTTTTT
d_call: .; j_call: TRBJ1-3; v_call: TRBV7-8; clone_size: .; cdr3_aa: CASSSQFPGNTIYF; cdr3_nt: TGTGCCAGCAGCTCCCAATTTCCTGGAAACACCATATATTTT
d_call: .; j_call: TRBJ1-6; v_call: TRBV18; clone_size: .; cdr3_aa: CASSRGDSPLHF; cdr3_nt: TGTGCCAGCTCACGTGGGGATTCACCCCTCCACTTT
d_call: .; j_call: TRBJ2-3; v_call: TRBV14; clone_size: .; cdr3_aa: CASSPQTGRRGTQYF; cdr3_nt: TGTGCCAGCAGTCCGCAAACAGGACGAAGGGGTACGCAGTATTTT
d_call: .; j_call: TRBJ2-3; v_call: TRBV7-3; clone_size: once; cdr3_aa: CASSVTREHTQYF; cdr3_nt: TGTGCCAGCAGCGTAACTCGCGAACATACGCAGTATTTT
d_call: TRBD2; j_call: TRBJ2-1; v_call: TRBV4-1; clone_size: .; cdr3_aa: CASSQVRLAGDRSYNEQFF; cdr3_nt: TGCGCCAGCAGCCAAGTGAGACTAGCGGGGGATCGCTCCTACAATGAGCAGTTCTTC
d_call: .; j_call: TRBJ1-2; v_call: TRBV30; clone_size: .; cdr3_aa: CAWTTEPIYGYTF; cdr3_nt: TGTGCCTGGACAACAGAACCAATCTATGGCTACACCTTC
d_call: TRBD1; j_call: TRBJ1-2; v_call: TRBV7-9; clone_size: .; cdr3_aa: CASSLRSGQKIGYTF; cdr3_nt: TGTGCCAGCAGCTTAAGATCGGGACAGAAAATTGGCTACACCTTC
d_call: .; j_call: TRBJ1-4; v_call: TRBV28; clone_size: .; cdr3_aa: CASSPDGVGEKLFF; cdr3_nt: TGTGCCAGCAGTCCCGACGGGGTCGGTGAAAAACTGTTTTTT
d_call: .; j_call: TRBJ1-5; v_call: TRBV15; clone_size: .; cdr3_aa: CATSPLPGTQPQHF; cdr3_nt: TGTGCCACCAGCCCTCTTCCGGGGACCCAGCCCCAGCATTTT
d_call: .; j_call: TRBJ1-1; v_call: TRBV4-2; clone_size: .; cdr3_aa: CASSLGARNTEAFF; cdr3_nt: TGTGCCAGCAGCCTGGGGGCTCGGAACACTGAAGCTTTCTTT
d_call: .; j_call: TRBJ1-1; v_call: TRBV12-3/TRBV12-4; clone_size: .; cdr3_aa: CASRLRATEAFF; cdr3_nt: TGTGCCAGCAGGCTGAGGGCCACTGAAGCTTTCTTT
d_call: .; j_call: TRBJ1-2; v_call: TRBV15; clone_size: once; cdr3_aa: CATSRDYTRANGYTF; cdr3_nt: TGTGCCACCAGCAGAGATTATACCCGGGCGAATGGCTACACCTTC
d_call: TRBD1; j_call: TRBJ1-2; v_call: TRBV2; clone_size: once; cdr3_aa: CASDRGRGYTF; cdr3_nt: TGTGCATCCGACAGGGGCCGAGGCTACACCTTC
d_call: .; j_call: TRBJ2-3; v_call: TRBV9; clone_size: .; cdr3_aa: CASSPPGRTDTQYF; cdr3_nt: TGTGCCAGCAGCCCCCCGGGCCGCACAGATACGCAGTATTTT
d_call: TRBD2; j_call: TRBJ2-1; v_call: TRBV6-5; clone_size: .; cdr3_aa: CASSLRTSGGAEQFF; cdr3_nt: TGTGCCAGCAGTTTACGGACTAGCGGGGGGGCTGAGCAGTTCTTC
d_call: TRBD1; j_call: TRBJ2-7; v_call: TRBV7-3; clone_size: .; cdr3_aa: CASNYTGTGGESLRYEQYF; cdr3_nt: TGTGCCAGCAACTACACCGGAACAGGGGGCGAGTCCCTTCGCTACGAGCAGTACTTC
d_call: .; j_call: TRBJ2-2; v_call: TRBV19; clone_size: once; cdr3_aa: CASKGQPNTGELFF; cdr3_nt: TGTGCCAGTAAAGGACAGCCGAACACCGGGGAGCTGTTTTTT
d_call: .; j_call: TRBJ1-5; v_call: TRBV18; clone_size: .; cdr3_aa: CASSTRQEDQPQHF; cdr3_nt: TGTGCCAGCTCAACTCGACAGGAAGATCAGCCCCAGCATTTT
d_call: .; j_call: TRBJ1-1; v_call: TRBV30; clone_size: .; cdr3_aa: CAWTQQLNTEAFF; cdr3_nt: TGTGCCTGGACCCAACAGTTGAACACTGAAGCTTTCTTT
d_call: .; j_call: TRBJ2-7; v_call: TRBV14; clone_size: .; cdr3_aa: CASSQQGEQYF; cdr3_nt: TGTGCCAGCAGCCAGCAGGGAGAGCAGTACTTC
d_call: TRBD1; j_call: TRBJ1-6; v_call: TRBV7-9; clone_size: .; cdr3_aa: CASSPHGDSSSPLHF; cdr3_nt: TGTGCCAGCAGCCCACACGGGGACAGTTCTTCACCCCTCCACTTT
d_call: .; j_call: TRBJ1-4; v_call: TRBV30; clone_size: .; cdr3_aa: CAWSRIGEEKLFF; cdr3_nt: TGTGCCTGGAGCCGTATAGGAGAAGAAAAACTGTTTTTT
d_call: TRBD2; j_call: TRBJ2-7; v_call: TRBV4-2; clone_size: few; cdr3_aa: CASSQAWGEGSEQYF; cdr3_nt: TGTGCCAGCAGCCAAGCCTGGGGGGAGGGTTCCGAGCAGTACTTC
d_call: .; j_call: TRBJ1-1; v_call: TRBV18; clone_size: .; cdr3_aa: CASSPPGGGLNTEAFF; cdr3_nt: TGTGCCAGCTCACCACCGGGTGGAGGGCTTAACACTGAAGCTTTCTTT
d_call: TRBD1; j_call: TRBJ1-1; v_call: TRBV29-1; clone_size: .; cdr3_aa: CSAKGGQITEAFF; cdr3_nt: TGCAGCGCAAAAGGGGGCCAGATCACTGAAGCTTTCTTT
d_call: .; j_call: TRBJ1-2; v_call: TRBV28; clone_size: .; cdr3_aa: CASSGGYGYTF; cdr3_nt: TGTGCCAGCAGTGGGGGGTATGGCTACACCTTC
d_call: TRBD2; j_call: TRBJ2-1; v_call: TRBV6-5; clone_size: .; cdr3_aa: CASSSGGGANNEQFF; cdr3_nt: TGTGCCAGCAGTTCCGGCGGGGGGGCCAACAATGAGCAGTTCTTC
d_call: .; j_call: TRBJ2-1; v_call: TRBV6-2/TRBV6-3; clone_size: .; cdr3_aa: CASSARPGFYEQFF; cdr3_nt: TGTGCCAGCAGTGCCAGGCCGGGGTTCTATGAGCAGTTCTTC
d_call: .; j_call: TRBJ1-5; v_call: TRBV11-1; clone_size: .; cdr3_aa: CASSPATGLNQPQHF; cdr3_nt: TGTGCCAGCAGCCCAGCGACGGGACTAAATCAGCCCCAGCATTTT
d_call: TRBD1; j_call: TRBJ1-1; v_call: TRBV5-4; clone_size: .; cdr3_aa: CASSKGQGWTEAFF; cdr3_nt: TGTGCCAGCAGCAAGGGACAGGGTTGGACTGAAGCTTTCTTT
d_call: .; j_call: TRBJ2-7; v_call: TRBV4-1; clone_size: .; cdr3_aa: CASSPAGRNSPGPYEQYF; cdr3_nt: TGCGCCAGCAGCCCGGCGGGCAGAAATTCCCCAGGGCCTTACGAGCAGTACTTC
d_call: .; j_call: TRBJ1-2; v_call: TRBV6-5; clone_size: .; cdr3_aa: CVSSYDGGLNGYTF; cdr3_nt: TGTGTCAGCAGTTACGATGGGGGCCTGAATGGCTACACCTTC
d_call: .; j_call: TRBJ1-6; v_call: TRBV7-3; clone_size: .; cdr3_aa: CASSQEGEFGSPLHF; cdr3_nt: TGTGCCAGCAGCCAGGAGGGGGAATTCGGTTCACCCCTCCACTTT
d_call: TRBD1; j_call: TRBJ2-2; v_call: TRBV27; clone_size: .; cdr3_aa: CASSLGTGVGELFF; cdr3_nt: TGTGCCAGCAGCCTCGGGACAGGGGTCGGGGAGCTGTTTTTT
d_call: .; j_call: TRBJ1-6; v_call: TRBV6-1; clone_size: .; cdr3_aa: CASSEVPLHF; cdr3_nt: TGTGCCAGCAGTGAAGTACCCCTCCACTTT
d_call: TRBD2; j_call: TRBJ2-5; v_call: TRBV18; clone_size: .; cdr3_aa: CASSPTSGETQYF; cdr3_nt: TGTGCCAGCTCACCAACTAGCGGGGAGACCCAGTACTTC
d_call: .; j_call: TRBJ1-6; v_call: TRBV3-1/TRBV3-2; clone_size: .; cdr3_aa: CASSPPGEPLHF; cdr3_nt: TGTGCCAGCAGCCCCCCAGGGGAACCCCTCCACTTT
d_call: TRBD1; j_call: TRBJ2-5; v_call: TRBV6-2/TRBV6-3; clone_size: .; cdr3_aa: CASSYGQGVWETQYF; cdr3_nt: TGTGCCAGCAGTTATGGACAGGGAGTTTGGGAGACCCAGTACTTC
d_call: TRBD1; j_call: TRBJ2-5; v_call: TRBV19; clone_size: .; cdr3_aa: CASSKPTGGETQYF; cdr3_nt: TGTGCCAGTAGCAAGCCGACAGGGGGCGAGACCCAGTACTTC
d_call: TRBD2; j_call: TRBJ2-7; v_call: TRBV19; clone_size: .; cdr3_aa: CASSLGTISYEQYF; cdr3_nt: TGTGCCAGTAGTCTCGGGACTATTTCCTACGAGCAGTACTTC
d_call: .; j_call: TRBJ1-4; v_call: TRBV27; clone_size: once; cdr3_aa: CASSLYDSAMEKLFF; cdr3_nt: TGTGCCAGCAGTTTATATGACAGCGCTATGGAAAAACTGTTTTTT
d_call: TRBD1; j_call: TRBJ1-3; v_call: TRBV11-3; clone_size: .; cdr3_aa: CASSLGYLDRAIYF; cdr3_nt: TGTGCCAGCAGCTTAGGGTACCTGGACAGGGCCATATATTTT
d_call: TRBD1; j_call: TRBJ1-5; v_call: TRBV6-5; clone_size: .; cdr3_aa: CASSLGTAGQPQHF; cdr3_nt: TGTGCCAGCAGTCTCGGGACAGCCGGGCAGCCCCAGCATTTT
d_call: .; j_call: TRBJ1-1; v_call: TRBV18; clone_size: .; cdr3_aa: CASSPEYNTEAFF; cdr3_nt: TGTGCCAGCTCACCCGAGTATAACACTGAAGCTTTCTTT
d_call: .; j_call: TRBJ1-2; v_call: TRBV30; clone_size: .; cdr3_aa: CAWSRGGRGGYTF; cdr3_nt: TGTGCCTGGAGTAGGGGAGGGCGAGGGGGCTACACCTTC
d_call: TRBD2; j_call: TRBJ2-1; v_call: TRBV2; clone_size: .; cdr3_aa: CASSDSGGSYNEQFF; cdr3_nt: TGTGCCAGCAGTGATAGCGGGGGATCCTACAATGAGCAGTTCTTC
d_call: TRBD1; j_call: TRBJ1-3; v_call: TRBV18; clone_size: .; cdr3_aa: CASSPGTGGTGNTIYF; cdr3_nt: TGTGCCAGCTCACCCGGGACAGGGGGGACTGGAAACACCATATATTTT
d_call: .; j_call: TRBJ2-1; v_call: TRBV3-1/TRBV3-2; clone_size: .; cdr3_aa: CASSPTGGPYNEQFF; cdr3_nt: TGTGCCAGCAGCCCGACAGGAGGACCCTACAATGAGCAGTTCTTC
d_call: .; j_call: TRBJ2-7; v_call: TRBV27; clone_size: .; cdr3_aa: CASSWRGSHEQYF; cdr3_nt: TGTGCCAGCAGTTGGCGGGGCTCCCACGAGCAGTACTTC